Following are 4 T cell receptor beta chains from one sample sequenced in a study of human T cells and chemical hapten exposure. TCRdb analysed the RACE reads with MiXCR anew, one entry per CDR3 protein. This table has 350,000 to 450,000 distinct CDR3 sequences, 5.1% appearing once. Noted time point: pre-sensitization, week 0. The treatment here: therapeutic diphenylcyclopropenone sensitization with weekly scalp DPC. The sequencing used whole blood, collected in connection with sensitization to the hapten diphenylcyclopropenone (DPC). These receptors came from a woman aged 45-60 years with alopecia areata. Some clones in this sample may be carry-over from other donors' samples.

This clonotype was recorded at least ten times. The chain is built from TRBV14 and TRBJ1-2, with D tentatively TRBD1 (5 bases). V dropped 0 bases and J dropped 4 bases, with 9 bases sitting between them. Germline V gives CDR1 SGHDN, CDR2 FVKESK. The length of the CDR3 is 14 residues. This CDR3 is CASSQEGVPYGYTF. In nucleotides, the CDR3 is TGTGCCAGCAGCCAAGAGGGGGTACCCTATGGCTACACCTTC.

This clonotype has just a few counts. The rearrangement joins TRBV24-1 to TRBJ2-1; TRBD2 is a possible D gene (5 bases). This CDR3 spans 13 amino acids. Trimming shortened V by 0 bases and J by 8 bases, and 7 bases separated the two germline ends. CDR1 KGHDR and CDR2 SFDVKD come from the germline V gene. The CDR3 sequence: CATSDLSGDEQFF. The CDR3 DNA is TGTGCCACCAGTGATTTGTCCGGGGATGAGCAGTTCTTC.

The V gene is TRBV5-6, the J gene TRBJ1-5; D is undetermined. The J call may be faulty, since TRBJ2-3 better matches the DNA end. The CDR3 loop spans 13 amino acids. Germline CDR1 and CDR2: SGHDT and YYEEEE. The CDR3 DNA follows: TGTGCCAGCACCTCCCGTGGCAATCAGCCCCAGTATTTT. Amino acid sequence: CASTSRGNQPQYF.

V is TRBV6-2 or TRBV6-3 and J is TRBJ2-7, with 11 bases matching TRBD2. CDR3 length equals 15 residues. Germline lookup yields CDR1 MNHEY and CDR2 SVGEGT. V gave up 6 bases and J gave up 0 bases; unmatched junction bases: 4. This CDR3 is CASRASGRRSYEQYF. DNA for the CDR3: TGTGCCAGCAGAGCTAGCGGGAGGCGCTCCTACGAGCAGTACTTC.